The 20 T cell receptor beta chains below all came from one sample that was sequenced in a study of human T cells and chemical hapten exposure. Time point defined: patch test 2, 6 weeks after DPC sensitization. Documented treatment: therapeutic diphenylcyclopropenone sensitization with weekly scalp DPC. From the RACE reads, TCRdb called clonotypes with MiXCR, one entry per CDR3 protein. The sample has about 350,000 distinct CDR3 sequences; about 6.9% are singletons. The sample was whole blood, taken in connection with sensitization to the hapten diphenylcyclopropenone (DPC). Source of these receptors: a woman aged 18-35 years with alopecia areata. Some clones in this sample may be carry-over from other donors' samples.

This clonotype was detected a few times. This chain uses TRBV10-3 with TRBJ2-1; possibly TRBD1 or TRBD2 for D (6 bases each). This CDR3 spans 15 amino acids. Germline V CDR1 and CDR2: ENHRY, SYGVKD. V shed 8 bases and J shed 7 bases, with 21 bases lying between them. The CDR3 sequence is CAIGGRDSGRNEQFF. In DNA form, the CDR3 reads TGTGCCATCGGGGGCCGGGACTCCGGTAGGAATGAGCAGTTCTTC.

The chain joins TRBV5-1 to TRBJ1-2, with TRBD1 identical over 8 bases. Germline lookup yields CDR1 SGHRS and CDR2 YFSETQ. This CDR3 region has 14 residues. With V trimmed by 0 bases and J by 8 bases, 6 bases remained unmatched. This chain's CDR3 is CASSLGTGIGGYTF. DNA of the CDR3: TGCGCCAGCAGCTTGGGGACAGGGATCGGCGGCTACACCTTC.

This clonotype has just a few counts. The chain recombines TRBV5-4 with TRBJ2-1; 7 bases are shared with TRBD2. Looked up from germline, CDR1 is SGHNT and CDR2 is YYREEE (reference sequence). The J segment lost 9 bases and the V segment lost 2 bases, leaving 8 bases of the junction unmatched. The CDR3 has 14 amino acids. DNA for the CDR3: TGTGCCAGCAGCTTCTTGAGCGGGGCCAGTGAGCAGTTCTTC. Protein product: CASSFLSGASEQFF.

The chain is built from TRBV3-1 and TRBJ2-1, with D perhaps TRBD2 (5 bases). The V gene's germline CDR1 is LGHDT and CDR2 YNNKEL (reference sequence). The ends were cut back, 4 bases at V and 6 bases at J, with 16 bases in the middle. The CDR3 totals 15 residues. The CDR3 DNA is TGTGCCAGCAGCCCCAGGACGGGCGGGTCCAATGAGCAGTTCTTC. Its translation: CASSPRTGGSNEQFF.

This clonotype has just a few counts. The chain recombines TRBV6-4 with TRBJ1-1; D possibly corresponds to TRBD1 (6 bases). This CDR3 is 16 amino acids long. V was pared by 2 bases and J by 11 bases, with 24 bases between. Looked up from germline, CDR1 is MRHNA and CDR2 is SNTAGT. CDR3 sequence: CASSDPNTRGPYEAFF. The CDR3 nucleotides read TGTGCCAGCAGTGACCCGAACACCCGGGGGCCATACGAGGCTTTCTTT.

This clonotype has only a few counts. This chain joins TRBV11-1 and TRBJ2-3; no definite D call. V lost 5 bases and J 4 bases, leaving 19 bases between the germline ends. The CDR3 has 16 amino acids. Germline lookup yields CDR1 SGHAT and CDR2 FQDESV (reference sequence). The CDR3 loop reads CASSHSLAIGSDTQYF. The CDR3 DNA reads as TGTGCCAGCAGCCATTCCCTCGCAATCGGATCAGATACGCAGTATTTT.

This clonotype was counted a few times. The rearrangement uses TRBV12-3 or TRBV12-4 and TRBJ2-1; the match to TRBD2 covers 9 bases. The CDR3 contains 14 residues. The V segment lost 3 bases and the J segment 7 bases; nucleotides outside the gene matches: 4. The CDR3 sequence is CASSFAGGRNEQFF. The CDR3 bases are TGTGCCAGCAGTTTTGCGGGGGGGCGTAATGAGCAGTTCTTC.

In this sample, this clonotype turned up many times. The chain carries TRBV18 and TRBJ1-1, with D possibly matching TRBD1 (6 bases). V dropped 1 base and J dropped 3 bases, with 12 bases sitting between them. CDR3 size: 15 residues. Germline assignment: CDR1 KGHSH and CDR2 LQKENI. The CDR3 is CASSPRIGGDTEAFF. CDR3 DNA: TGTGCCAGCTCACCACGCATAGGGGGGGACACTGAAGCTTTCTTT.

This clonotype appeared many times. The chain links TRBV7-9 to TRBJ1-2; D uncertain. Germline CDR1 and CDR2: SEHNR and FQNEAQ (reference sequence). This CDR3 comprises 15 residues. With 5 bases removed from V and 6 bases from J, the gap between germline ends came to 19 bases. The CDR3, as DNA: TGTGCCAGCAGCCACCTAGGGCAGGCGGTTGATGGCTACACCTTC. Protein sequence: CASSHLGQAVDGYTF. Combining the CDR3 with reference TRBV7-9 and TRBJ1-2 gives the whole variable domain DTGVSQNPRHKITKRGQNVTFRCDPISEHNRLYWYRQTLGQGPEFLTYFQNEAQLEKSRLLSDRFSAERPKGSFSTLEIQRTEQGDSAMYLCASSHLGQAVDGYTFGSGTRLTVV.

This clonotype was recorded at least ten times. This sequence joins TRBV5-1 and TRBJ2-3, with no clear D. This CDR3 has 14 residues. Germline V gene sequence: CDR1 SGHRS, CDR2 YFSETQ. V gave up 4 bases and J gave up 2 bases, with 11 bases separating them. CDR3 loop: CASSPAGPTDTQYF. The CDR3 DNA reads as TGCGCCAGCAGCCCGGCTGGCCCCACAGATACGCAGTATTTT.

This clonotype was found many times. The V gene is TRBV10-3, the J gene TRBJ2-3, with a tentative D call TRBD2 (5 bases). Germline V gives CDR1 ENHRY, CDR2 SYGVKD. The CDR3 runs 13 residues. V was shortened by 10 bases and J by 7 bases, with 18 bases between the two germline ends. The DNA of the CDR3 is TGTGCCAACGGGGATCCCGCCGTTAATACGCAGTATTTT. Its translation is CANGDPAVNTQYF.

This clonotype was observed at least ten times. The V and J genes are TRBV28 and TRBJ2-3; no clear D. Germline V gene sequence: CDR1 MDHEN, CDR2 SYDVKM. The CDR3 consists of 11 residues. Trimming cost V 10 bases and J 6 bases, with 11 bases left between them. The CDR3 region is CATRGVDTQYF. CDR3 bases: TGTGCCACCCGTGGGGTGGATACGCAGTATTTT.

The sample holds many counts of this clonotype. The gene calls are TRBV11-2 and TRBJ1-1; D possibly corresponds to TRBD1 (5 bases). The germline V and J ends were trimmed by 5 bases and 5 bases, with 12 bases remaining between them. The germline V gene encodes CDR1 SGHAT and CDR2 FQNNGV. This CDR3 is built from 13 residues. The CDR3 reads CASSTGTKTEAFF. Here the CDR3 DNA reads TGTGCCAGCAGCACTGGGACTAAGACTGAAGCTTTCTTT. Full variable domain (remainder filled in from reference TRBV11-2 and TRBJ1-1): EAGVAQSPRYKIIEKRQSVAFWCNPISGHATLYWYQQILGQGPKLLIQFQNNGVVDDSQLPKDRFSAERLKGVDSTLKIQPAKLEDSAVYLCASSTGTKTEAFFGQGTRLTVV.

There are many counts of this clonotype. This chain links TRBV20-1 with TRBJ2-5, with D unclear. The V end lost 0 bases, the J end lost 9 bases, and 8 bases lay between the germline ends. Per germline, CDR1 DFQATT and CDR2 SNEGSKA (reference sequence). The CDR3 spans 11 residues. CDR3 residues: CSARDPQAQYF. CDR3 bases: TGCAGTGCTAGAGACCCCCAGGCCCAGTACTTC.

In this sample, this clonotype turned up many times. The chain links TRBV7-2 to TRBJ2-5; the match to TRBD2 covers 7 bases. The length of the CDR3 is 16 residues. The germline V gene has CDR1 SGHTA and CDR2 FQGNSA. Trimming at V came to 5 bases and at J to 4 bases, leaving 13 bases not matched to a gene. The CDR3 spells CASSPAGTSVGETQYF. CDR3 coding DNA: TGTGCCAGCAGCCCTGCGGGCACTAGCGTTGGAGAGACCCAGTACTTC.

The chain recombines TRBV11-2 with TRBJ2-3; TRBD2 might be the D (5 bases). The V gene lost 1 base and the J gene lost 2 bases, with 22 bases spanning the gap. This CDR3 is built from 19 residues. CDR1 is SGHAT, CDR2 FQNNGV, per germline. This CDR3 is CASSLASRRKRRPTDTQYF. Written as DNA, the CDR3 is TGTGCCAGCAGCTTAGCCTCTCGGAGGAAGCGTAGGCCCACAGATACGCAGTATTTT.

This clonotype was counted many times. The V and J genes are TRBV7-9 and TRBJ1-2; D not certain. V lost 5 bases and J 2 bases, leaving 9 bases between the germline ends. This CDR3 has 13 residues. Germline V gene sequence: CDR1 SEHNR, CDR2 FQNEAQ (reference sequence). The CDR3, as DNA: TGTGCCAGCAGCCGGACGGAGAACTATGGCTACACCTTC. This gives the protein CASSRTENYGYTF.

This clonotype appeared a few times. The CDR3 nucleotides read TGCAGTGCGAAGAATCCGGGACCTAGCACAGATACGCAGTATTTT. It translates to CSAKNPGPSTDTQYF. The chain has TRBV20-1 and TRBJ2-3, with D perhaps being TRBD1 or TRBD2 (5 bases each). The CDR3 extends over 15 amino acids. From germline, CDR1 is DFQATT and CDR2 SNEGSKA (reference sequence). V dropped 6 bases and J dropped 0 bases, with 16 bases sitting between them.

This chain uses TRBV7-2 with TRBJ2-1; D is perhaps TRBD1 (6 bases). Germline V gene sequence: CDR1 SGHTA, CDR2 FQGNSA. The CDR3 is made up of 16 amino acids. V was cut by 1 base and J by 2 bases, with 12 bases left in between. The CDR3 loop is CASSLETGKPYNEQFF. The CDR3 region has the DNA TGTGCCAGCAGCTTAGAAACAGGGAAACCCTACAATGAGCAGTTCTTC.

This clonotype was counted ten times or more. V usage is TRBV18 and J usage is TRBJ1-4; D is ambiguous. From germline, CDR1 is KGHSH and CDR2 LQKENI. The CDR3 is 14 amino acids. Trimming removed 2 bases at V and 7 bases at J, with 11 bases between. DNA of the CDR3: TGTGCCAGCTCACCAAGGGAGAATCCTGAAAAACTGTTTTTT. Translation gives CASSPRENPEKLFF.